This T cell receptor beta chain originates from a study of graft-versus-host responses after intestinal transplantation. Germline assignment: CDR1 MNHEY and CDR2 SVGAGI. V lost 7 bases and J lost 2; bases outside the gene matches: 6. The CDR3 is 14 residues long. Points from the study as a whole: Early post-transplant HvG declines showed an association with peak circulating GvH clone levels.

As regards this clone: Its specificity is not known. Other DNA sequences in this specimen translate into the identical CDR3.

Sequenced by immunoSEQ multiplex PCR; TCRdb stores in-frame clones only, minus some. The sample contains about 94,000 clones, 91% of which appear only once. The sequence derives from a human donor who received an intestinal transplant. The source was unstimulated CD8+ T cells sorted from spleen or lymph node cells, collected before intestinal transplant. V gene TRBV6-5 combines with J gene TRBJ2-3, with 7 bases identical to TRBD2. The CDR3 DNA reads as TGTGCCAGCAAGCTAGCGGACTCCACAGATACGCAGTATTTT. Its protein product is CASKLADSTDTQYF.